The 32 T cell receptor beta chains below were found in one sample sequenced in a study of blood T cell repertoires in COVID-19. The repertoire was sequenced with immunoSEQ multiplex PCR; TCRdb's copy has only in-frame clones and lacks some. This sample carries roughly 30,000 clones, roughly 85% of them seen once, and the ten largest clones take approximately 14%. Sequenced material: peripheral blood. The receptor set was obtained from a human donor with acute or convalescent COVID-19. The donor label of this sample is uncertain.

The rearrangement links TRBV7-2 to TRBJ2-3, with TRBD2 matching 10 bases. V shed 5 bases, J shed 2 bases, and the junction held 10 bases outside the gene matches. This CDR3 is built from 17 residues. Germline CDR1 SGHTA, CDR2 FQGNSA. CDR3 sequence (DNA): TGTGCCAGCAGCGGACTAGCGGACCGTTTTTTCACAGATACGCAGTATTTT. Protein sequence: CASSGLADRFFTDTQYF.

J is TRBJ1-1 and V is TRBV11-2; tentatively, D is TRBD1 (5 bases). V was clipped by 5 bases and J by 2 bases, with 12 bases between them. CDR1 is SGHAT and CDR2 is FQNNGV in the germline V gene. The CDR3 is 14 residues long. Here the CDR3 DNA reads TGTGCCAGCAGCAGTTATGGGACTAACACTGAAGCTTTCTTT. As protein: CASSSYGTNTEAFF.

The chain links TRBV6-1 to TRBJ1-2; tentatively, D is TRBD1 (6 bases). This CDR3 contains 18 residues. Germline CDR1 MNHNS, CDR2 SASEGT. Deletions cut 3 bases from V and 0 bases from J, with 20 bases between. In DNA form, the CDR3 reads TGTGCCAGCAGTGACCCCCTCCCACCAGGGGCCACTAACTATGGCTACACCTTC. It is translated as CASSDPLPPGATNYGYTF.

The chain recombines TRBV13 with TRBJ2-1; 8 bases are a match to TRBD2. V shed 7 bases, J shed 9 bases, and the junction held 14 bases outside the gene matches. Per germline, CDR1 PRHDT and CDR2 FYEKMQ (reference sequence). CDR3 length: 15 amino acids. CDR3 coding DNA: TGTGCCAGCACCTCCTCCTCGGGGGGGCGAGGTGAGCAGTTCTTC. This gives the protein CASTSSSGGRGEQFF.

The V call is TRBV5-4, the J call TRBJ2-1, with 7 bases that match TRBD1. CDR3 length: 16 amino acids. Trimming cost V 2 bases and J 0 bases; bases outside gene matches: 5. Germline V gene sequence: CDR1 SGHNT, CDR2 YYREEE (reference sequence). Here the CDR3 reads CASSLGGLSSYNEQFF. The CDR3 nucleotides are TGTGCCAGCAGCTTAGGGGGCCTGAGCTCCTACAATGAGCAGTTCTTC.

CDR3 in amino acids: CAWRYGDGRYEQYF. Here the CDR3 DNA reads TGTGCCTGGAGGTACGGGGACGGGAGATACGAGCAGTACTTC. The chain carries TRBV30 and TRBJ2-7; tentative D call: TRBD2 (6 bases). Germline V gene data show CDR1 as GTSNPN and CDR2 as SVGIG (reference sequence). The CDR3 spans 14 residues. Trimming removed 3 bases at V and 4 bases at J, with 16 bases between.

The chain couples TRBV30 to TRBJ2-1; no reliable D call. CDR1 and CDR2 (germline): GTSNPN, SVGIG (reference sequence). V dropped 1 base and J dropped 0 bases, with 7 bases sitting between them. CDR3 length: 14 residues. The CDR3 DNA is TGTGCCTGGAGTGGTAAGAGCTCCTACAATGAGCAGTTCTTC. Its protein is CAWSGKSSYNEQFF.

CDR3: CASSDIGTAHYGYTF. In DNA form, the CDR3 reads TGTGCCAGCAGCGATATTGGGACAGCGCACTATGGCTACACCTTC. The rearrangement joins TRBV2 to TRBJ1-2; 7 nucleotides line up with TRBD1. The CDR3 spans 15 residues. The V and J ends lost 6 bases and 3 bases, in that order; junction bases with no gene match: 10. The germline gives CDR1 SNHLY, CDR2 FYNNEI.

V gene TRBV3-1 (or the pseudogene TRBV3-2) combines with J gene TRBJ1-5, with D unclear. V was cut by 4 bases and J by 2 bases, with 12 bases left in between. This CDR3 is 15 amino acids long. Germline V gene sequence: CDR1 LGHDT, CDR2 YNNKEL (reference sequence). The CDR3 bases are TGTGCCAGCAGCCGGGGAGGGTCTGGCAATCAGCCCCAGCATTTT. Translated, it gives CASSRGGSGNQPQHF.

The V and J genes are TRBV28 and TRBJ2-4; 11 bases line up with TRBD1. From germline, CDR1 is MDHEN and CDR2 SYDVKM. This CDR3 comprises 16 residues. V lost 4 bases to trimming and J lost 6 bases; unmatched junction nucleotides: 8. DNA for the CDR3: TGTGCCAGCAGTTCGGGACAGGGGGGACGGGCAAACATTCAGTACTTC. Translated, it gives CASSSGQGGRANIQYF.

This clone was counted between two and nine times. The chain has TRBV3-1 (or the pseudogene TRBV3-2) and TRBJ2-3; 7 positions agree with TRBD1. This CDR3 spans 15 amino acids. CDR1 and CDR2 (germline): LGHDT, YNNKEL (reference sequence). V shed 0 bases and J 6 bases; nucleotides not matched to a gene: 6. In nucleotides, the CDR3 is TGTGCCAGCAGCCAAGACCCAGCGGACAGGGATACGCAGTATTTT. It specifies CASSQDPADRDTQYF.

This clone was recorded only once. J is TRBJ2-1 and V is TRBV9, with 14 nucleotides matching TRBD2. Germline CDR1 SGDLS, CDR2 YYNGEE. This CDR3 has 19 amino acids. V was pared by 0 bases and J by 6 bases, with 11 bases of the junction left unmatched. The CDR3 loop reads CASSVVGGVTSGRANEQFF. The CDR3 coding sequence is TGTGCCAGCAGCGTAGTCGGGGGGGTGACTAGCGGGAGGGCCAATGAGCAGTTCTTC.

The chain's CDR3 is CASRLTGDPSTDTQYF. CDR3 DNA: TGCGCCAGCAGGTTGACAGGCGACCCTAGCACAGATACGCAGTATTTT. The chain joins TRBV10-2 to TRBJ2-3, with D possibly matching TRBD1 (6 bases). CDR1 and CDR2 (germline): WSHSY, SAAADI. V shed 6 bases and J shed 0 bases, with 16 bases lying between them. CDR3 length: 16 amino acids.

This rearrangement joins TRBV5-1 to TRBJ1-2; D is ambiguous. Germline V gene lookup returns CDR1 SGHRS and CDR2 YFSETQ. The CDR3 is 11 amino acids. V gave up 4 bases and J gave up 7 bases, with 8 bases separating them. The CDR3 loop reads CASSVGGGYTF. The CDR3 coding sequence is TGCGCCAGCAGCGTGGGAGGTGGCTACACCTTC. The full variable domain, in which reference TRBV5-1 and TRBJ1-2 provide the parts outside the CDR3, is KAGVTQTPRYLIKTRGQQVTLSCSPISGHRSVSWYQQTPGQGLQFLFEYFSETQRNKGNFPGRFSGRQFSNSRSEMNVSTLELGDSALYLCASSVGGGYTFGSGTRLTVV.

The chain employs TRBV7-2 and TRBJ2-1; 7 nucleotides agree with TRBD2. V lost 5 bases to trimming and J lost 6 bases; unmatched junction nucleotides: 10. Germline V gene lookup returns CDR1 SGHTA and CDR2 FQGNSA. The CDR3 totals 15 residues. The DNA for the CDR3 is TGTGCCAGCAGCCAGCGGGGAGTAGCAGGCAATGAGCAGTTCTTC. Translated: CASSQRGVAGNEQFF.

The chain combines TRBV5-1 with TRBJ2-3, with TRBD1 matching 9 bases. CDR3 size: 15 residues. Germline CDR1 is SGHRS and CDR2 is YFSETQ. Losses at the gene ends were 1 base for V and 4 bases for J; bases not matched to a gene: 4. The CDR3 DNA sequence: TGCGCCAGCAGCTTGTGGACAGGGGCATCAGATACGCAGTATTTT. Translated: CASSLWTGASDTQYF.

This CDR3 reads CASSLGLAQETQYF. The DNA of the CDR3 is TGTGCCAGCAGCTTAGGGCTCGCTCAAGAGACCCAGTACTTC. This rearrangement joins TRBV7-2 to TRBJ2-5; D call uncertain. The V gene lost 1 base and the J gene lost 2 bases, with 8 bases spanning the gap. Germline V gene sequence: CDR1 SGHTA, CDR2 FQGNSA. The CDR3 covers 14 residues.

The gene calls are TRBV6-5 and TRBJ2-5; TRBD1 might be the D (5 bases). CDR3 size: 12 residues. Deletions cut 6 bases from V and 10 bases from J, with 15 bases between. Germline values: CDR1 MNHEY, CDR2 SVGAGI. CDR3 loop: CASRDNRVGQYF. Written as DNA, the CDR3 is TGTGCCAGCAGGGACAATCGGGTGGGCCAGTACTTC.

The chain is built from TRBV5-1 and TRBJ2-1, with D possibly TRBD2 on 6 matching bases. V lost 0 bases, J lost 9 bases, and 13 bases lay in between. The CDR3 sequence is 14 residues long. The germline V gene has CDR1 SGHRS and CDR2 YFSETQ. The CDR3 is CASSLGGGVGEQFF. In nucleotides, the CDR3 is TGCGCCAGCAGCTTGGGTGGAGGGGTGGGTGAGCAGTTCTTC. Complete variable domain (other parts from reference TRBV5-1 and TRBJ2-1): KAGVTQTPRYLIKTRGQQVTLSCSPISGHRSVSWYQQTPGQGLQFLFEYFSETQRNKGNFPGRFSGRQFSNSRSEMNVSTLELGDSALYLCASSLGGGVGEQFFGPGTRLTVL.

The chain has TRBV5-4 and TRBJ2-1; 11 positions agree with TRBD2. Germline CDR1 is SGHNT and CDR2 is YYREEE (reference sequence). The CDR3 extends over 15 amino acids. After removal of 4 bases from V and 4 bases from J, the junction contained 4 bases not matched to a gene. CDR3 sequence reads: CASSGGLAEYNEQFF. The DNA of the CDR3 is TGTGCCAGCAGCGGGGGACTAGCGGAATACAATGAGCAGTTCTTC.

The chain carries TRBV9 and TRBJ2-1; 14 bases map to TRBD2. Germline-derived CDR1 and CDR2 are SGDLS and YYNGEE. Trimming removed 4 bases from V and 9 bases from J; junction bases left unmatched: 6. This CDR3 is 15 amino acids long. CDR3 sequence: CASSIGTSGSGEQFF. CDR3 DNA sequence: TGTGCCAGCAGCATAGGGACTAGCGGGAGCGGTGAGCAGTTCTTC. Full variable domain (outside the CDR3, taken from reference TRBV9 and TRBJ2-1): DSGVTQTPKHLITATGQRVTLRCSPRSGDLSVYWYQQSLDQGLQFLIQYYNGEERAKGNILERFSAQQFPDLHSELNLSSLELGDSALYFCASSIGTSGSGEQFFGPGTRLTVL.

The genes are TRBV6-2 or TRBV6-3 and TRBJ1-5; D not certain. The V gene's germline CDR1 is MNHEY and CDR2 SVGEGT. Trimming stripped 2 bases from V and 5 bases from J, with 19 bases between. This CDR3 is built from 17 residues. This CDR3 reads CASSYPTSENWYQPQHF. CDR3 sequence (DNA): TGTGCCAGCAGTTACCCAACATCGGAGAACTGGTATCAGCCCCAGCATTTT.

The chain links TRBV28 to TRBJ1-2, with D unresolved. V lost 1 base and J lost 5, with 14 bases in between. Germline V gene data show CDR1 as MDHEN and CDR2 as SYDVKM. The CDR3 is 15 amino acids. The CDR3 DNA sequence: TGTGCCAGCAGTTTATATGCAGAAACCAATTATGGCTACACCTTC. It encodes CASSLYAETNYGYTF.

In this sample, this clone turned up once. The V call is TRBV5-1, the J call TRBJ2-1; a weak D match, TRBD1 (6 bases). In germline, CDR1 is SGHRS, CDR2 YFSETQ. The V gene lost 0 bases and the J gene lost 6 bases, with 16 bases spanning the gap. This CDR3 has 16 residues. For the CDR3, the DNA is TGCGCCAGCAGCTTGGCGGCCAGGGGCGGTACCAATGAGCAGTTCTTC. Protein sequence: CASSLAARGGTNEQFF.

The chain recombines TRBV15 with TRBJ2-1; TRBD2 agrees at 9 bases. The CDR3 sequence is 16 residues long. V shed 5 bases and J 2 bases; nucleotides not matched to a gene: 7. Germline CDR1 and CDR2: LNHNV and YYDKDF (reference sequence). The CDR3 coding sequence is TGTGCCACCAGCTACTCCCGACTAGCGGCCTACAATGAGCAGTTCTTC. Protein sequence: CATSYSRLAAYNEQFF.

The chain carries TRBV28 and TRBJ2-1; perhaps TRBD1 as D (6 bases). The CDR3 runs to 14 residues. Trimming removed 5 bases from V and 5 bases from J, with 13 bases in between. Germline loops: CDR1 MDHEN, CDR2 SYDVKM. CDR3 DNA: TGTGCCAGCAGTATGACAGGAACAGACAATGAGCAGTTCTTC. Protein product: CASSMTGTDNEQFF. Supplemented by reference TRBV28 and TRBJ2-1, the full variable domain reads DVKVTQSSRYLVKRTGEKVFLECVQDMDHENMFWYRQDPGLGLRLIYFSYDVKMKEKGDIPEGYSVSREKKERFSLILESASTNQTSMYLCASSMTGTDNEQFFGPGTRLTVL.

The V and J genes are TRBV30 and TRBJ1-5; D remains ambiguous. The germline V and J ends were trimmed by 0 bases and 1 base, with 10 bases remaining between them. Germline lookup yields CDR1 GTSNPN and CDR2 SVGIG (reference sequence). This CDR3 region has 15 residues. The CDR3: CAWSVPGLSNQPQHF. CDR3 sequence (DNA): TGTGCCTGGAGTGTACCGGGATTAAGCAATCAGCCCCAGCATTTT. The whole variable domain, remainder taken from reference TRBV30 and TRBJ1-5, is SQTIHQWPATLVQPVGSPLSLECTVEGTSNPNLYWYRQAAGRGLQLLFYSVGIGQISSEVPQNLSASRPQDRQFILSSKKLLLSDSGFYLCAWSVPGLSNQPQHFGDGTRLSIL.

J is TRBJ1-5 and V is TRBV7-7; D possibly corresponds to TRBD1 (6 bases). The CDR3 has 13 amino acids. Germline assignment: CDR1 SSHAT and CDR2 FNYEAQ (reference sequence). The V gene lost 1 base and the J gene lost 5 bases, with 6 bases spanning the gap. Here the CDR3 reads CASSLGQDQPQHF. DNA of the CDR3: TGTGCCAGCAGCTTAGGACAGGATCAGCCCCAGCATTTT. The full variable domain, its missing parts supplied by reference TRBV7-7 and TRBJ1-5, is GAGVSQSPRYKVTKRGQDVTLRCDPISSHATLYWYQQALGQGPEFLTYFNYEAQPDKSGLPSDRFSAERPEGSISTLTIQRTEQRDSAMYRCASSLGQDQPQHFGDGTRLSIL.

The gene calls are TRBV5-4 and TRBJ1-1; 7 nucleotides line up with TRBD1. Germline assignment: CDR1 SGHNT and CDR2 YYREEE (reference sequence). The CDR3 extends over 17 amino acids. V lost 4 bases and J lost 2; bases outside the gene matches: 14. CDR3 DNA: TGTGCCAGCAGCCCATCTCGCCACGACAGGGCTAACACTGAAGCTTTCTTT. Translation: CASSPSRHDRANTEAFF.

The gene calls are TRBV4-1 and TRBJ2-1, with TRBD1 matching over 9 bases. The germline CDR1 and CDR2 sequences are MGHRA and YSYEKL. J gave up 7 bases and V 1 base, and 11 bases lay outside the gene matches. This CDR3 is 17 amino acids long. CDR3: CASSQAFGGQGQNEQFF. The CDR3 coding sequence is TGCGCCAGCAGCCAAGCCTTTGGAGGACAGGGGCAAAATGAGCAGTTCTTC.

The chain carries TRBV4-1 and TRBJ1-6; TRBD1 matches 8 bases. The CDR3 is made up of 17 amino acids. With V trimmed by 5 bases and J by 3 bases, 9 bases remained unmatched. In germline, CDR1 is MGHRA, CDR2 YSYEKL. The CDR3 reads CASSGRGQGYYNSPLHF. The CDR3 DNA follows: TGCGCCAGCAGCGGGCGCGGACAGGGTTACTATAATTCACCCCTCCACTTT.

V gene TRBV19 combines with J gene TRBJ1-3; 8 nucleotides match TRBD1. J lost 3 bases, V lost 3 bases, and 4 bases had no gene match. Germline CDR1 reads LNHDA; CDR2 reads SQIVND (reference sequence). The CDR3 has 15 amino acids. Written as DNA, the CDR3 is TGTGCCAGTAGTATCGGACAGGGTTTTGGAAACACCATATATTTT. Translating it yields CASSIGQGFGNTIYF.